The sequence of this T cell receptor beta chain was determined in a study of T cell changes during pregnancy in multiple sclerosis. Profiled with immunoSEQ multiplex PCR; TCRdb holds only in-frame clones, not every one. The data hold about 38,000 clones, with roughly 90% observed a single time. The germline V and J ends were trimmed by 0 bases and 0 bases, with 9 bases remaining between them. The CDR3 runs 15 residues. Per the germline V gene, CDR1 is SGHRS and CDR2 is YFSETQ. The chain employs TRBV5-1 and TRBJ1-1; D is undetermined. This clonotype originated in a female donor with multiple sclerosis, enrolled in a pregnancy study. Sequencing was performed on CD4+ T cells from peripheral blood mononuclear cells, taken before pregnancy. This chain's CDR3 is CASSLVGSMNTEAFF. The DNA for the CDR3 is TGCGCCAGCAGCTTGGTAGGGAGTATGAACACTGAAGCTTTCTTT.